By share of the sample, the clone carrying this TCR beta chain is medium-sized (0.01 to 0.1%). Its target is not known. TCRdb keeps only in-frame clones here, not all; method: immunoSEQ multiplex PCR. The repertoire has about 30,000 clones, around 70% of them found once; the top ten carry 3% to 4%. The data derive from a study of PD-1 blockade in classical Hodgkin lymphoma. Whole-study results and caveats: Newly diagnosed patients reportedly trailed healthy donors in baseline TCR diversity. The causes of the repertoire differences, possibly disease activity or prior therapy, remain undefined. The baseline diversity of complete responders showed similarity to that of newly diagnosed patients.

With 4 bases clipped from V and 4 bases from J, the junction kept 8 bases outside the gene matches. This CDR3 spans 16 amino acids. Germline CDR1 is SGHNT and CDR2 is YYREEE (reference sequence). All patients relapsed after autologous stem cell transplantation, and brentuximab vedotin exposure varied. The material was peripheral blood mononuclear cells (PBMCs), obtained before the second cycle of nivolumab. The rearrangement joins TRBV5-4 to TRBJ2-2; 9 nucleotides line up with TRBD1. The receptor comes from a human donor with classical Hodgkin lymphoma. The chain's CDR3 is CASSGGTGFSTGELFF. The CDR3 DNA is TGTGCCAGCAGCGGGGGGACAGGGTTTTCCACCGGGGAGCTGTTTTTT.